The rows below give T cell receptor beta chains drawn from one sample of a study of read filtering for tumor transcriptome and immune sequencing. TCRdb reanalysed the reads using MiXCR and keeps one entry per CDR3 protein. The repertoire has roughly 35,000 distinct CDR3 sequences, approximately 13% of them found once; the top ten carry less than 40%. Sequenced input: a population of CD138-negative cells sorted from bone marrow. These receptors all stem from a donor aged 40 or over with multiple myeloma. Each CDR3 is given with its conserved first and last residue. Each record gives: CDR3 length, D gene, clone size, V gene, J gene, CDR3 DNA, CDR3 protein. A D gene is named only where the DNA matches it firmly. Part of the rows lack a size; the others show once, few, many or a class for expanded clones.

>13|-|-|TRBV11-2|TRBJ2-1
TGTGCCAGGAGCTTCGCCTTTTACAATGAGCAGTTTTTC
CARSFAFYNEQFF
>16|TRBD2|many|TRBV20-1|TRBJ2-2
TGCAGTGCTAGAGGGGGACTAGCAGTAAACACCGGGGAGCTGTTTTTT
CSARGGLAVNTGELFF
>12|TRBD2|-|TRBV12-3/TRBV12-4|TRBJ2-1
TGTGCCTGCACCAGCGGGACGTATGAGCAGTTCTTC
CACTSGTYEQFF
>13|-|-|TRBV6-1|TRBJ1-5
TGTGCCAGCAGTGCAGGGGTGGAACAGCCCCAGCATTTT
CASSAGVEQPQHF
>17|-|many|TRBV15|TRBJ2-5
TGTGCCACCAGCAGAGATCAATTCGGGCAAGGGGAGGAGACCCAGTACTTC
CATSRDQFGQGEETQYF
>13|TRBD1|many|TRBV29-1|TRBJ1-1
TGCAGCGTTGAAACGTCAGGGGGGACTGAAGCTTTCTTT
CSVETSGGTEAFF
>15|-|many|TRBV6-6|TRBJ1-2
TGTGCCAGCAGCCCTCCTTCATGGTCTAACTATGGCTACACCTTC
CASSPPSWSNYGYTF
>16|TRBD2|few|TRBV7-2|TRBJ2-2
TGTGCCAGCAGTCGACGAGCGGGAGAGACCCCCGGGGAGCTGTTTTTT
CASSRRAGETPGELFF
>10|-|many|TRBV29-1|TRBJ2-1
TGCAGCGTTGGAGACAATGAGCAGTTCTTC
CSVGDNEQFF
>14|-|medium-sized|TRBV5-1|TRBJ2-1
TGTGCCAGCAGCTTGGTGGGCCGCTCCAATGAGCAGTTCTTC
CASSLVGRSNEQFF
>11|-|many|TRBV10-1|TRBJ2-7
TGCGCCAGCAGTGACAACACTGAGCAGTACTTC
CASSDNTEQYF
>14|-|many|TRBV29-1|TRBJ2-3
TGCAGCGCCCGTCGGGCCTCGGGTACAGATACGCAGTATTTT
CSARRASGTDTQYF
>11|-|many|TRBV6-2/TRBV6-3|TRBJ2-7
TGTGCCAGCAAGGAGGTCTACGAGCAGTACTTC
CASKEVYEQYF
>20|-|many|TRBV28|TRBJ2-2
TGTGCCAGCAGTTTATACGGCCTCAGCGCTTTACGGGCGGACACCGGGGAGCTGTTTTTT
CASSLYGLSALRADTGELFF
>15|TRBD1|many|TRBV27|TRBJ2-1
TGTGCCAGCAGTGCCGGGACAGGGGATTACAATGAGCAGTTCTTC
CASSAGTGDYNEQFF
>13|-|many|TRBV20-1|TRBJ2-7
TGCAGTGCCCGAAGGGAGACAACCCCTGAGCAGTACTTC
CSARRETTPEQYF
>12|-|many|TRBV5-1|TRBJ2-7
TGCGCCAGCAGCCCTGACTACTACGAGCAGTACTTC
CASSPDYYEQYF
>16|-|many|TRBV5-5|TRBJ1-5
TGTGCCAGCAGCTTCTTCCGGGCGGACCCCAATCAGCCCCAGCATTTT
CASSFFRADPNQPQHF
>18|TRBD1|many|TRBV19|TRBJ1-2
TGTGCCAGTACCTATACCGTGACCGGGACAGCAGCTCGATATGGCTACACCTTC
CASTYTVTGTAARYGYTF
>14|-|many|TRBV9|TRBJ2-3
TGTGCCAGCAGCGTAGAAGTTGGCACAGATACGCAGTATTTT
CASSVEVGTDTQYF
>14|-|few|TRBV28|TRBJ1-1
TGTGCCAGCAGTTTCGGAGGGCGGAACACTGAAGCTTTCTTT
CASSFGGRNTEAFF
>16|-|-|TRBV7-9|TRBJ1-3
TGTGCCAGCAGGTCAGAGAGGCAGGACTCTGGAAACACCATATATTTT
CASRSERQDSGNTIYF
>12|TRBD2|many|TRBV20-1|TRBJ2-1
TGCAGTGTAGCGGGAAGGTACAATGAGCAGTTCTTC
CSVAGRYNEQFF
>17|-|many|TRBV4-1|TRBJ1-5
TGCGCCAGCAGCCAAGAGGTCCCCCCGTTCGGCAATCAGCCCCAGCATTTT
CASSQEVPPFGNQPQHF
>14|-|few|TRBV24-1|TRBJ1-1
TGTGCCACCAGTGACCCGCCCAGGGTTGAAGAAGCTTTCTTT
CATSDPPRVEEAFF
>13|-|many|TRBV7-9|TRBJ2-7
TGTGCCAGCAGCTTTGCAAGGGGCTACGAGCAGTACTTC
CASSFARGYEQYF
>16|-|many|TRBV7-2|TRBJ1-5
TGTGCCAGCAGCTTAGGGACAGTCGATAGCAATCAGCCCCAGCATTTT
CASSLGTVDSNQPQHF
>14|-|many|TRBV5-1|TRBJ1-2
TGCGCCAGCAGCATTGGGTGGCAGGGGAATGGCTACACCTTC
CASSIGWQGNGYTF
>14|-|many|TRBV12-3/TRBV12-4|TRBJ2-1
TGTGCCAGCAAACCTACCCAGGCGGGCAATGAGCAGTTCTTC
CASKPTQAGNEQFF
>15|-|few|TRBV4-2|TRBJ2-1
TGTGCCAGCAGCCAAGACTTTGACCAACTTAACGAGCAGTTCTTC
CASSQDFDQLNEQFF
>14|-|-|TRBV6-5|TRBJ2-1
TGTGCCAGCAACGCGGCAGGGTCGGTCAATGAGCAGTTCTTC
CASNAAGSVNEQFF
>13|-|many|TRBV7-7|TRBJ2-1
TGTGCTAGCAGCCCCGACAGCTACAATGAGCAGTTCTTC
CASSPDSYNEQFF
>16|TRBD1|many|TRBV2|TRBJ2-2
TGTGCCAGCAGTTTCAAACCGGGACAGGGGGCCGGGGAGCTGTTTTTT
CASSFKPGQGAGELFF
>17|-|-|TRBV7-9|TRBJ2-3
TGTGCCAGCAGAAAAGAACTAGCCTCAGACAACACAGATACGCAGTATTTT
CASRKELASDNTDTQYF
>15|TRBD2|many|TRBV3-1|TRBJ2-2
TGTGCCAGCAGCCAGGGGACTATTTCAACCGGGGAGCTGTTTTTT
CASSQGTISTGELFF
>12|-|-|TRBV29-1|TRBJ2-7
TGCAGCGTTAAGGGGCGGGCCTACGAGCAGTACTTC
CSVKGRAYEQYF
>14|TRBD1|once|TRBV29-1|TRBJ1-3
TGCAGCGTTGACGAGGGGGCCTCTGGAAACACCATATATTTT
CSVDEGASGNTIYF
>14|TRBD2|many|TRBV10-3|TRBJ2-1
TGTGCCATCAAGGCGGGAGTCCCCTACAATGAGCAGTTCTTC
CAIKAGVPYNEQFF
>11|-|few|TRBV7-9|TRBJ2-7
TGTGCCAGCAGCCCGGGAGTCGAGCAGTACTTC
CASSPGVEQYF
>15|TRBD1|many|TRBV2|TRBJ2-1
TGTGCCAGCAGTGGGACAGGGGGCAGTTACAATGAGCAGTTCTTC
CASSGTGGSYNEQFF
>14|-|many|TRBV7-6|TRBJ2-1
TGTGCCAGCAGCACCGGGGAGACAGACAGTGAGCAGTTCTTC
CASSTGETDSEQFF
>14|TRBD1|-|TRBV20-1|TRBJ2-2
TGCAGTGCTAGAGATGGACAGGGGGTCGGGGGGCTGTTTTTT
CSARDGQGVGGLFF
>15|TRBD2|many|TRBV2|TRBJ2-7
TGTGCCAGCAGGGAAATGACTAGCGCCAACTACGAGCAGTACTTC
CASREMTSANYEQYF
>15|-|many|TRBV27|TRBJ2-7
TGTGCCAGCAGTTTATCCTTGGGGGTCCGCCTCGAGCAGTACTTC
CASSLSLGVRLEQYF
>11|-|many|TRBV6-6|TRBJ1-2
TGTGCCAGCAGTTCCCCCGGCGGCTACACCTTC
CASSSPGGYTF
>15|-|many|TRBV7-9|TRBJ2-3
TGTGCCAGCAGCTTAGTCGGCGGTAGCACAGATACGCAGTATTTT
CASSLVGGSTDTQYF
>14|TRBD2|many|TRBV14|TRBJ2-3
TGTGCCAGCAGGCGAGCGGGAGGGCCAGATACGCAGTATTTT
CASRRAGGPDTQYF